What follows are 21 T cell receptor beta chains derived from one specimen sequenced in a study of T cell responses to AZD1222 COVID-19 vaccine (dated by TCRdb to the early 2020s). The time point label on this specimen signifies: baseline before first vaccination. The protocol used for the library was the immunoSEQ multiplex PCR assay. Here the immuneACCESS table is served through TCRdb, limited to in-frame sequences with V and J called. Missing clones are a known gap in these copies; in checked studies unresolved V genes cover under half, and the rest lacks a known reason. The sample table shows roughly 120,000 clones, and over 75% are seen once. The leading ten clones occupy 1.5% to 2% of the sample. The material sequenced was peripheral blood, taken on day 0 of AZD1222 vaccination. These TCRs come from an adult in good health.

The chain links TRBV7-9 to TRBJ1-5; D uncertain. The germline CDR1 and CDR2 sequences are SEHNR and FQNEAQ (reference sequence). Between the trimmed V and J ends, which lost 1 base and 6 bases, there was a span of 4 bases. This CDR3 region has 12 residues. CDR3 region: CASSLGGQPQHF. The CDR3 DNA follows: TGTGCCAGCAGCTTAGGAGGTCAGCCCCAGCATTTT.

The rearrangement uses TRBV30 and TRBJ2-1; 10 bases map to TRBD2. Germline trimming cut 2 bases from V and 7 bases from J; bases unmatched to any gene: 2. The CDR3 extends over 13 amino acids. Germline-derived CDR1 and CDR2 are GTSNPN and SVGIG (reference sequence). This CDR3 reads CAWSKLAGNEQFF. CDR3 sequence (DNA): TGTGCCTGGAGTAAACTAGCGGGGAATGAGCAGTTCTTC.

The chain has TRBV11-2 and TRBJ1-1; no reliable D call. The CDR3 totals 12 residues. Trimming took 1 base from V and 6 from J, leaving 6 bases between them. Germline lookup yields CDR1 SGHAT and CDR2 FQNNGV. The CDR3 here is CASSLVRAEAFF. In DNA form, the CDR3 reads TGTGCCAGCAGCTTAGTCCGGGCTGAAGCTTTCTTT.

CDR3 in amino acids: CASSSVKQETYEQYF. In nucleotides, the CDR3 is TGTGCCAGCAGCTCCGTAAAACAGGAGACCTACGAGCAGTACTTC. The rearrangement uses TRBV11-2 and TRBJ2-7; possibly TRBD1 for D (5 bases). Trimming removed 4 bases at V and 2 bases at J, with 15 bases between. CDR3 size: 15 residues. In germline, CDR1 is SGHAT, CDR2 FQNNGV.

The count of this clone is one. This chain links TRBV5-1 with TRBJ1-1; 7 bases align to TRBD1. Germline V gene lookup returns CDR1 SGHRS and CDR2 YFSETQ. V shed 4 bases and J 1 base; nucleotides not matched to a gene: 4. This CDR3 spans 14 amino acids. In DNA, the CDR3 is TGCGCCAGCAGCCCGGGACAGTCGAACACTGAAGCTTTCTTT. Its translation: CASSPGQSNTEAFF.

J is TRBJ1-5 and V is TRBV3-1 (or the pseudogene TRBV3-2); unclear D gene. This CDR3 region has 13 residues. Germline values: CDR1 LGHDT, CDR2 YNNKEL (reference sequence). Trimming stripped 0 bases from V and 7 bases from J, with 7 bases between. The CDR3 nucleotides read TGTGCCAGCAGCCAAGATCAGAGGCAGCCCCAGCATTTT. Translating it yields CASSQDQRQPQHF.

The chain joins TRBV14 to TRBJ2-3; 7 bases align to TRBD2. The CDR3 loop spans 15 amino acids. Germline values: CDR1 SGHDN, CDR2 FVKESK. The trim removed 1 base at V and 4 bases at J, leaving 5 bases unmatched. The CDR3 protein is CASSQGREWADTQYF. The DNA of the CDR3 is TGTGCCAGCAGCCAAGGGCGGGAGTGGGCAGATACGCAGTATTTT. Full variable domain (rest looked up from reference TRBV14 and TRBJ2-3): EAGVTQFPSHSVIEKGQTVTLRCDPISGHDNLYWYRRVMGKEIKFLLHFVKESKQDESGMPNNRFLAERTGGTYSTLKVQPAELEDSGVYFCASSQGREWADTQYFGPGTRLTVL.

V usage is TRBV6-2 or TRBV6-3 and J usage is TRBJ2-7; D may be TRBD2 (5 bases). This CDR3 has 14 residues. Germline V CDR1 and CDR2: MNHEY, SVGEGT. The V and J ends lost 6 bases and 3 bases respectively, with 15 bases between them. As DNA, the CDR3 is TGTGCCAGCAGCCTACCCCCTAGCAGCTACGAGCAGTACTTC. Translated: CASSLPPSSYEQYF.

The chain joins TRBV3-1 (or the pseudogene TRBV3-2) to TRBJ1-4; TRBD1 matches 9 bases. The CDR3 has 14 residues. After removal of 7 bases from V and 8 bases from J, the junction contained 8 bases not matched to a gene. CDR1 is LGHDT, CDR2 YNNKEL, per germline (reference sequence). The DNA for the CDR3 is TGTGCCAGCACCTTCACAGGGGGCGGCGAAAAACTGTTTTTT. It translates to CASTFTGGGEKLFF.

The chain joins TRBV6-1 to TRBJ2-5; D perhaps matches TRBD1 (6 bases). CDR1 is MNHNS, CDR2 SASEGT, per germline. V lost 1 base, J lost 5 bases, and 14 bases lay in between. This CDR3 has 15 residues. The CDR3 protein is CASSEDGGSWETQYF. Here the CDR3 DNA reads TGTGCCAGCAGTGAAGATGGGGGCTCCTGGGAGACCCAGTACTTC.

J is TRBJ1-1 and V is TRBV7-3; D is uncertain. Trimming removed 7 bases from V and 1 base from J, with 7 bases in between. CDR3 size: 12 residues. Germline lookup yields CDR1 SGHTA and CDR2 FQGTGA. Written as DNA, the CDR3 is TGTGCCAGCAACCATCCGAACACTGAAGCTTTCTTT. It codes for CASNHPNTEAFF.

This sequence joins TRBV12-3 or TRBV12-4 and TRBJ2-7; 9 positions agree with TRBD1. This CDR3 is built from 13 residues. V was clipped by 0 bases and J by 12 bases; unmatched bases: 6. CDR3 sequence (DNA): TGTGCCAGCAGTTTAGCCGAGGGGACAGGGACGTACTTC. Translation: CASSLAEGTGTYF.

The V call is TRBV30, the J call TRBJ2-7; D is ambiguous. Germline loops: CDR1 GTSNPN, CDR2 SVGIG (reference sequence). Deletions cut 2 bases from V and 3 bases from J, with 11 bases between. This CDR3 has 13 amino acids. This chain's CDR3 is CAWSYLSLYEQYF. Here the CDR3 DNA reads TGTGCCTGGAGTTATCTAAGCCTCTACGAGCAGTACTTC.

The rearrangement links TRBV19 to TRBJ1-1, with 9 bases that match TRBD1. This CDR3 is built from 15 residues. Germline loops: CDR1 LNHDA, CDR2 SQIVND (reference sequence). V shed 1 base and J 5 bases; nucleotides not matched to a gene: 5. The CDR3 spells CASSIAGQGRTEAFF. CDR3 sequence (DNA): TGTGCCAGTAGTATAGCCGGACAGGGGAGGACTGAAGCTTTCTTT.

The V gene is TRBV7-2, the J gene TRBJ2-1; D possibly corresponds to TRBD2 (5 bases). The germline gives CDR1 SGHTA, CDR2 FQGNSA. This CDR3 is built from 14 residues. V was clipped by 4 bases and J by 8 bases, with 15 bases between them. The CDR3 bases are TGTGCCAGCAGCTCGAACGGGAACGGCTATGAGCAGTTCTTC. It specifies CASSSNGNGYEQFF.

The CDR3 DNA reads as TGTGCCAGCAGCTCAGGGACACTCAATCAGCCCCAGCATTTT. It specifies CASSSGTLNQPQHF. The chain combines TRBV9 with TRBJ1-5; tentatively, D is TRBD1 (6 bases). This CDR3 is 14 amino acids long. With 4 bases removed from V and 3 bases from J, the gap between germline ends came to 11 bases. Germline V gene lookup returns CDR1 SGDLS and CDR2 YYNGEE.

Comments on this clone: At one end the junction does not follow the germline gene, possibly because of a read error. The chain has TRBV3-1 (or the pseudogene TRBV3-2) and TRBJ2-3; D gene unclear. Germline-derived CDR1 and CDR2 are LGHDT and YNNKEL (reference sequence). The CDR3 loop spans 14 amino acids. The CDR3 loop is CTSSQVLGPDTQYF. The DNA for the CDR3 is TGTACCAGCAGCCAAGTTCTCGGTCCAGATACTCAGTATTTT.

This chain joins TRBV30 and TRBJ1-3; the D is unclear. The germline V and J ends were trimmed by 0 bases and 7 bases, with 28 bases remaining between them. Germline CDR1 is GTSNPN and CDR2 is SVGIG (reference sequence). The CDR3 contains 19 residues. CDR3 sequence reads: CAWSVLITDKALYRNTIYF. DNA of the CDR3: TGTGCCTGGAGTGTACTAATCACTGACAAGGCCCTATATAGGAACACCATATATTTT.

The rearrangement joins TRBV11-3 to TRBJ2-2; 7 bases map to TRBD1. Germline V gene data show CDR1 as SGHNT and CDR2 as YENEEA. This CDR3 has 14 amino acids. Trimming at V came to 5 bases and at J to 7 bases, leaving 7 bases not matched to a gene. CDR3 residues: CASSRGRVGGELFF. CDR3 nucleotides: TGTGCCAGCAGCAGGGGGCGAGTCGGCGGGGAGCTGTTTTTT.

V gene TRBV3-1 (or the pseudogene TRBV3-2) combines with J gene TRBJ1-1; D not resolved. V shed 8 bases and J shed 7 bases, with 11 bases lying between them. This CDR3 has 11 residues. The germline V gene encodes CDR1 LGHDT and CDR2 YNNKEL (reference sequence). CDR3 sequence: CASRRYDEAFF. In nucleotides, the CDR3 is TGTGCCAGCCGCAGGTATGATGAAGCTTTCTTT.

This chain uses TRBV11-3 with TRBJ1-2; D call uncertain. Germline V gene lookup returns CDR1 SGHNT and CDR2 YENEEA. Deletions cut 3 bases from V and 3 bases from J, with 5 bases between. There are 12 residues in the CDR3. CDR3 nucleotides: TGTGCCAGCAGCTTTTACGACTATGGCTACACCTTC. Residues: CASSFYDYGYTF.